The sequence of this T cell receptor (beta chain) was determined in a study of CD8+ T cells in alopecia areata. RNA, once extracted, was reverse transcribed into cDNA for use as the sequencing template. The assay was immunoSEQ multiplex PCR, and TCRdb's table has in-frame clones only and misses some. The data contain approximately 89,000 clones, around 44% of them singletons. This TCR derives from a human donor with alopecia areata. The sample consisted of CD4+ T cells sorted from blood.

Here the CDR3 reads CSVGRDRTGELFF. CDR3 nucleotides: TGCAGCGTTGGAAGGGACCGCACCGGGGAGCTGTTTTTT. The J gene is TRBJ2-2, the V gene TRBV29-1; either TRBD1 or TRBD2 may supply D (5 bases each). The CDR3 is 13 residues long. Germline values: CDR1 SQVTM, CDR2 ANQGSEA. V dropped 4 bases and J dropped 4 bases, with 10 bases sitting between them.